Listed below are T cell receptor beta chains from one sample, sequenced in a study of spatial heterogeneity in lung cancer. TCRdb independently ran MiXCR on the 5' RACE reads; one entry per CDR3 protein. The sample lists 1,500 to 2,000 distinct CDR3 sequences; approximately 4.2% were seen once. The specimen comprised lung tumor tissue, sampled at surgery. The receptors come from a male donor with early-stage non-small cell lung cancer. CDR3s include the opening cysteine and the closing phenylalanine or tryptophan. The order of the fields is V gene, clone size, CDR3 length, J gene, CDR3 protein. Where a row states a size, it is once, few, many or the class of an expanded clone; other rows omit it.

v_gene: TRBV20-1
abundance: medium-sized
len: 10
j_gene: TRBJ2-1
CDR3aa: CSVLREMQFF

v_gene: TRBV6-2/TRBV6-3
abundance: medium-sized
len: 13
j_gene: TRBJ2-3
CDR3aa: CASRRRGTDTQYF

v_gene: TRBV7-2
abundance: medium-sized
len: 13
j_gene: TRBJ1-3
CDR3aa: CALALGSGNTIYF

v_gene: TRBV12-1
abundance: .
len: 15
j_gene: TRBJ2-5
CDR3aa: CASSFLAGAQETQYF

v_gene: TRBV27
abundance: many
len: 15
j_gene: TRBJ1-1
CDR3aa: CASSSLSSTNTEAFF

v_gene: TRBV7-3
abundance: many
len: 13
j_gene: TRBJ2-5
CDR3aa: CASSLTGEETQYF

v_gene: TRBV7-2
abundance: many
len: 15
j_gene: TRBJ2-3
CDR3aa: CASSHPTSRRDTQYF

v_gene: TRBV29-1
abundance: medium-sized
len: 15
j_gene: TRBJ1-2
CDR3aa: CSALQGALANYGYTF

v_gene: TRBV2
abundance: many
len: 13
j_gene: TRBJ1-1
CDR3aa: CASTTGLNTEAFF

v_gene: TRBV11-2
abundance: many
len: 15
j_gene: TRBJ2-1
CDR3aa: CASSLGSSSYNEQFF

v_gene: TRBV7-2
abundance: medium-sized
len: 16
j_gene: TRBJ2-5
CDR3aa: CASSLAGLAGQETQYF

v_gene: TRBV20-1
abundance: medium-sized
len: 14
j_gene: TRBJ1-6
CDR3aa: CSARVGQGHSPLHF

v_gene: TRBV29-1
abundance: many
len: 11
j_gene: TRBJ2-7
CDR3aa: CSVEAGYEQYF

v_gene: TRBV7-9
abundance: medium-sized
len: 17
j_gene: TRBJ2-2
CDR3aa: CASSFIRLADNTGELFF

v_gene: TRBV20-1
abundance: medium-sized
len: 14
j_gene: TRBJ2-1
CDR3aa: CSASGGVAYNEQFF

v_gene: TRBV7-9
abundance: medium-sized
len: 14
j_gene: TRBJ1-5
CDR3aa: CASSQDRGHQPQHF

v_gene: TRBV7-2
abundance: medium-sized
len: 15
j_gene: TRBJ2-7
CDR3aa: CASSLDGGGFYEQYF

v_gene: TRBV5-1
abundance: medium-sized
len: 13
j_gene: TRBJ2-2
CDR3aa: CASRTRDTGELFF

v_gene: TRBV28
abundance: medium-sized
len: 15
j_gene: TRBJ1-6
CDR3aa: CASSWGQSYNSPLHF

v_gene: TRBV7-9
abundance: medium-sized
len: 15
j_gene: TRBJ2-7
CDR3aa: CASSFLTGGSYEQYF

v_gene: TRBV6-2/TRBV6-3
abundance: medium-sized
len: 15
j_gene: TRBJ1-1
CDR3aa: CASSYGGQWGTEAFF

v_gene: TRBV7-2
abundance: medium-sized
len: 13
j_gene: TRBJ2-3
CDR3aa: CASNHRATDTQYF

v_gene: TRBV4-1
abundance: many
len: 13
j_gene: TRBJ1-5
CDR3aa: CASSQGRNQPQHF

v_gene: TRBV4-1
abundance: medium-sized
len: 14
j_gene: TRBJ1-2
CDR3aa: CASSASAGQYGYTF

v_gene: TRBV7-2
abundance: many
len: 17
j_gene: TRBJ2-3
CDR3aa: CASSLGSAGPSTDTQYF

v_gene: TRBV5-1
abundance: medium-sized
len: 18
j_gene: TRBJ1-1
CDR3aa: CASSNPRGLRWVNTEAFF

v_gene: TRBV20-1
abundance: medium-sized
len: 13
j_gene: TRBJ2-7
CDR3aa: CSGGSAFSYEQYF

v_gene: TRBV12-3/TRBV12-4
abundance: medium-sized
len: 15
j_gene: TRBJ2-4
CDR3aa: CASSRLAGAKNIQYF

v_gene: TRBV7-2
abundance: medium-sized
len: 15
j_gene: TRBJ1-1
CDR3aa: CASSLRIGGNTEAFF

v_gene: TRBV2
abundance: medium-sized
len: 15
j_gene: TRBJ2-1
CDR3aa: CASSDIGRSYNEQFF

v_gene: TRBV29-1
abundance: medium-sized
len: 13
j_gene: TRBJ1-1
CDR3aa: CSVPGGANTEAFF

v_gene: TRBV6-5
abundance: medium-sized
len: 14
j_gene: TRBJ2-7
CDR3aa: CASSFVGGSYEQYF

v_gene: TRBV12-3/TRBV12-4
abundance: medium-sized
len: 14
j_gene: TRBJ2-1
CDR3aa: CASRRDQGFNEQFF

v_gene: TRBV5-1
abundance: large
len: 15
j_gene: TRBJ2-5
CDR3aa: CASSSILAGEETQYF

v_gene: TRBV6-6
abundance: many
len: 16
j_gene: TRBJ2-7
CDR3aa: CASSYSHGTGFYEQYF

v_gene: TRBV2
abundance: many
len: 12
j_gene: TRBJ2-5
CDR3aa: CASCSDQETQYF

v_gene: TRBV29-1
abundance: medium-sized
len: 14
j_gene: TRBJ1-4
CDR3aa: CSATGGRSNEKLFF

v_gene: TRBV30
abundance: once
len: 14
j_gene: TRBJ2-2
CDR3aa: CAWRQRTNTGELFF

v_gene: TRBV7-6
abundance: medium-sized
len: 14
j_gene: TRBJ1-1
CDR3aa: CASSLALSGIEAFF

v_gene: TRBV7-2
abundance: few
len: 13
j_gene: TRBJ2-5
CDR3aa: CASSLSLGETQYF